Listed below are T cell receptor beta chains from one sample, sequenced in a study of OX40 agonist ivuxolimab in advanced cancers. The table came from immunoSEQ multiplex PCR; TCRdb's copy has only in-frame clones and leaves some out. The data show 70,000 to 90,000 clones, 84% seen once. This sample comprised CD4+ or CD8+ T cells sorted from blood, obtained in a trial of the OX40 agonist ivuxolimab. The receptors were gathered from an adult with an advanced solid tumor such as melanoma, head and neck, liver or kidney cancer. Both conserved end residues are part of each CDR3. The D gene is left open where the match is weak. Not every row has a clone size; where given, it reads once, few, many or a size class.

TRBV9	NA	TRBJ2-5	TRBD1	TGTGCCAGCAGCGAGAACCCCGGGACAGCCAACCAAGAGACCCAGTACTTC	CASSENPGTANQETQYF
TRBV29-1	NA	TRBJ1-2	NA	TGCAGCGTTGGGTCGGCGGCGGACTATGGCTACACCTTC	CSVGSAADYGYTF
TRBV5-1	NA	TRBJ2-6	NA	TGCGCCAGCAGTAACAGGGGGACTACTGGGGCCAACGTCCTGACTTTC	CASSNRGTTGANVLTF
TRBV6-5	NA	TRBJ2-2	NA	TGTGCCAGCAGTTACTCCGGCAGGAAGAACACCGGGGAGCTGTTTTTT	CASSYSGRKNTGELFF
TRBV6-5	NA	TRBJ1-5	NA	TGTGCCAGCACTGCCGGGGTAGGCAATCAGCCCCAGCATTTT	CASTAGVGNQPQHF
TRBV10-1	NA	TRBJ2-1	NA	TGCGCCAGCAGTGGACCCTGGGGTGAGCAGTTCTTC	CASSGPWGEQFF
TRBV6-6	NA	TRBJ2-5	NA	TGTGCCAGCAGTTACTCCGGGCACCTCAAGTACTTC	CASSYSGHLKYF
TRBV7-2	NA	TRBJ2-3	NA	TGTGCCAGCAGCTTGGTTCTAGCGGATACGCAGTATTTT	CASSLVLADTQYF
TRBV5-6	NA	TRBJ1-2	NA	TGTGCCAGCAGCCCGGAGGGCGGCAGCCGGATCTATGGCTACACCTTC	CASSPEGGSRIYGYTF
TRBV6-5	NA	TRBJ2-7	NA	TGTGCCAGCAGTTACGGGGCAGGGGAGACCTACTACGAGCAGTACTTC	CASSYGAGETYYEQYF
TRBV5-1	few	TRBJ2-5	NA	TGCGCCAGCAGCTTGGATCAGGGAGGCACCCAGTACTTC	CASSLDQGGTQYF
TRBV7-9	NA	TRBJ2-1	NA	TGTGCCAGCAGCTCTCAGCGTCCAATCTACAATGAGCAGTTCTTC	CASSSQRPIYNEQFF
TRBV5-1	NA	TRBJ2-2	TRBD2	TGCGCCAGCAGCCCCTGGGGACTAGCGGGAGTCGATGCCGGGGAGCTGTTTTTT	CASSPWGLAGVDAGELFF
TRBV6-5	NA	TRBJ2-7	TRBD1	TGTGCCAGCAGGTCTGGGACAGGGGTCTACGAGCAGTACTTC	CASRSGTGVYEQYF
TRBV30	NA	TRBJ2-7	TRBD1	TGTGCCTGGAGCCGGGGGACAGGGGCGAGCTCCTACGAGCAGTACTTC	CAWSRGTGASSYEQYF
TRBV30	NA	TRBJ2-7	NA	TGTGCCTGGGGGGAGGCCGACTTCTACGAGCAGTACTTC	CAWGEADFYEQYF
TRBV18	NA	TRBJ2-1	NA	TGTGCCAGCTCAACAAGGAACAATGAGCAGTTCTTC	CASSTRNNEQFF
TRBV5-4	NA	TRBJ2-5	TRBD2	TGTGCCAGCAGCTTCGGGACTACCCAAGAGACCCAGTACTTC	CASSFGTTQETQYF
TRBV29-1	NA	TRBJ1-5	NA	TGCAGCGTCGGGGGTAGCAATCAGCCCCAGCATTTT	CSVGGSNQPQHF
TRBV4-1	NA	TRBJ2-6	NA	TGCGCCAGCAGCCAAGAGCAGGTCTCCAACTCTGGGGCCAACGTCCTGACTTTC	CASSQEQVSNSGANVLTF
TRBV10-2	NA	TRBJ2-3	NA	TGCGCCAGCAGTCCTCTAGGGGGGGGGCAGGTAGATACGCAGTATTTT	CASSPLGGGQVDTQYF
TRBV14	NA	TRBJ2-1	NA	TGTGCCAGCAGCCCCTTCCGGGACAACAATGAGCAGTTCTTC	CASSPFRDNNEQFF
TRBV18	NA	TRBJ1-2	NA	TGTGCCAGCTCACCACTGAAACAGACGTGGGGCTACACCTTC	CASSPLKQTWGYTF
TRBV7-9	NA	TRBJ2-1	TRBD2	TGTGCCAGCAGCTTCCGGACTAGCGGCCTTGAGCAGTTCTTC	CASSFRTSGLEQFF
TRBV4-1	NA	TRBJ1-5	NA	TGCGCCAGCAGCCGCGACACACGAGGGGGTCAGCCCCAGCATTTT	CASSRDTRGGQPQHF
TRBV6-4	NA	TRBJ2-7	TRBD2	TGTGCCAGCACCCGACTAGCGGGAGTCACCGAGCAGTACTTC	CASTRLAGVTEQYF
TRBV23-1	NA	TRBJ2-1	TRBD1	TGCGCCAGTTCGAAAGCAGGGGGAAGGGCTGAGCAGTTCTTC	CASSKAGGRAEQFF
TRBV6-1	NA	TRBJ1-2	TRBD1	TGTGCCAGCAGTGGCCGGACAGGGAGCTACACCTTC	CASSGRTGSYTF
TRBV6-5	NA	TRBJ2-1	NA	TGTGCCACCCTGGCCTACAATGAGCAGTTCTTC	CATLAYNEQFF
TRBV6-5	NA	TRBJ1-2	NA	TGTGCCAGCAGTTACTTTGGGGAGACGGGGAACTATGGCTACACCTTC	CASSYFGETGNYGYTF
TRBV11-2	NA	TRBJ1-3	NA	TGTGCCAGCAGCTTAACTCCCCTGCGGCAGGGGAACACCATATATTTT	CASSLTPLRQGNTIYF
TRBV19	NA	TRBJ1-4	TRBD1	TGTGCCAGTAGTATGTCAGGGGGTGAAAAACTGTTTTTT	CASSMSGGEKLFF
TRBV6-6	NA	TRBJ1-2	NA	TGTGCCAGCAGTTACTCTTTCGAAGGCTACACCTTC	CASSYSFEGYTF
TRBV6-5	NA	TRBJ2-1	NA	TGTGCCAGCAGTTACTCTAGACAGAATGAGCAGTTCTTC	CASSYSRQNEQFF
TRBV6-5	NA	TRBJ1-1	TRBD1	TGTGCCAGCAGCGACAGGGGGGGAACTGAAGCTTTCTTT	CASSDRGGTEAFF
TRBV5-4	NA	TRBJ1-3	TRBD1	TGTGCCAGCAGCTTGGGGGACAGGGACTTTGGAAACACCATATATTTT	CASSLGDRDFGNTIYF
TRBV7-3	NA	TRBJ2-3	NA	TGTGCCAGCAGCTTAGACTGCACAGATACGCAGTATTTT	CASSLDCTDTQYF
TRBV9	NA	TRBJ1-6	NA	TGTGCCAGCAGCGGACAAGGGAGAGGGGTGGGGTCACCCCTCCACTTT	CASSGQGRGVGSPLHF
TRBV14	NA	TRBJ1-1	NA	TGTGCCAGCAGCCGGCCGGGGATGAACACTGAAGCTTTCTTT	CASSRPGMNTEAFF
TRBV5-6	NA	TRBJ1-1	NA	TGTGCCAGCAGTCGCGAGAGGGGTGGAAGCACTGAAGCTTTCTTT	CASSRERGGSTEAFF
TRBV4-1	NA	TRBJ1-2	TRBD1	TGCGCCAGCAGCCAATATCAGGGGGCCAGGGACTACACCTTC	CASSQYQGARDYTF
TRBV19	NA	TRBJ2-5	NA	TGTGCCAGTAGTATGGCCCCCGGTTTTGGCCCCCAAGAGACCCAGTACTTC	CASSMAPGFGPQETQYF
TRBV5-1	NA	TRBJ1-2	NA	TGCGCCAGCAGCTTGGTTTCAGGGCCCAACTATGGCTACACCTTC	CASSLVSGPNYGYTF
TRBV5-1	NA	TRBJ2-3	NA	TGCGCCAGCAGCTTGGCGGGGCCAGAAACGCAGTATTTT	CASSLAGPETQYF
TRBV5-4	NA	TRBJ1-4	TRBD1	TGTGCCAGCAGCACGGGACAGGGGAAGGGAAAACTGTTTTTT	CASSTGQGKGKLFF
TRBV9	NA	TRBJ2-3	NA	TGTGCCAGCAGCGTAGCGGAGGGGAGGGGGATGCGCACAGATACGCAGTATTTT	CASSVAEGRGMRTDTQYF
TRBV7-9	NA	TRBJ2-1	TRBD2	TGTGCCAGCAGCTCTGGACTAGCGGGGTACAATGAGCAGTTCTTC	CASSSGLAGYNEQFF
TRBV29-1	NA	TRBJ2-5	TRBD2	TGCAGCGTTAAGCGGGAGGCAGAGACCCAGTACTTC	CSVKREAETQYF
TRBV27	once	TRBJ1-1	NA	TGTGCCAGCAGTTTAAATCAGGGTCAGAACACTGAAGCTTTCTTT	CASSLNQGQNTEAFF
TRBV29-1	NA	TRBJ2-1	NA	TGCAGCGTTGAAGCGAACAATGAGCAGTTCTTC	CSVEANNEQFF